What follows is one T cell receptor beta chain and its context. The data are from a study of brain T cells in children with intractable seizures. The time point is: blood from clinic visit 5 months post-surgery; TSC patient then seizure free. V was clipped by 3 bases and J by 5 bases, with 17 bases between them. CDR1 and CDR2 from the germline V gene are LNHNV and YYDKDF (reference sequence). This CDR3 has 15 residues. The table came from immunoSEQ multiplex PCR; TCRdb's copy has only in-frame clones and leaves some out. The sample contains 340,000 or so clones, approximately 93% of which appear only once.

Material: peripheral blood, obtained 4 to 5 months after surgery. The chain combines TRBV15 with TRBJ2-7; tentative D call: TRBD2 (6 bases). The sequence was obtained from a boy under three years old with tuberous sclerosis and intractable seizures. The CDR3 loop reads CATSREAGRVNEQYF. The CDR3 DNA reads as TGTGCCACCAGCAGGGAAGCGGGCAGGGTGAACGAGCAGTACTTC.